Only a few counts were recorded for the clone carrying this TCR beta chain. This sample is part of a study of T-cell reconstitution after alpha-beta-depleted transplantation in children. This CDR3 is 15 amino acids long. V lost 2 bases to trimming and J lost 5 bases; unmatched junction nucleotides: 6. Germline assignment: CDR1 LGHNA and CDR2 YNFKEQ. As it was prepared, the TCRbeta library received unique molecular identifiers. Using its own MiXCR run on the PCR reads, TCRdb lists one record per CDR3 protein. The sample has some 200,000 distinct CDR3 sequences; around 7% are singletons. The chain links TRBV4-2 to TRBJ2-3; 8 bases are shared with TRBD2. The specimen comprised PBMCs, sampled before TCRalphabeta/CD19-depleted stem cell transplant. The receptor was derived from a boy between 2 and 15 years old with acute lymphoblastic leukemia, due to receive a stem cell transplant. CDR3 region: CASSQSAREVDTQYF. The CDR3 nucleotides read TGTGCCAGCAGCCAATCCGCGCGGGAGGTAGATACGCAGTATTTT.